This T cell receptor beta chain came from a study of T cell responses to AZD1222 COVID-19 vaccine. General study findings and limits: Vaccine-related CD4 TCRs covered spike, predominating at 160-218 and 743-854. Most donors were white British and more were female, and clonal diversity was possibly underestimated. Only a handful of AZD1222 recipients, roughly 6 in all, had baseline seropositivity. The breadth and depth of Spike-specific TCRs increased once two AZD1222 doses had been given.

Germline CDR1 is SGHAT and CDR2 is FQNNGV. V shed 1 base and J shed 1 base, with 4 bases lying between them. CDR3 length: 13 amino acids. Assay used: immunoSEQ multiplex PCR; TCRdb lists only in-frame clones, some missing. The repertoire includes about 79,000 clones, 80% to 90% of them detected once, and roughly 31% sits in the top ten. Worth noting for this clone: Its antigen is as yet unknown.

The chain has TRBV11-2 and TRBJ2-5; unclear D gene. Here the sequenced sample was peripheral blood, taken 28 days after the second AZD1222 dose. The clonotype comes from an adult who received the AZD1222 COVID-19 vaccine. CDR3 region: CASSLGIQETQYF. CDR3 in DNA: TGTGCCAGCAGCTTAGGGATCCAAGAGACCCAGTACTTC. Combining the CDR3 with reference TRBV11-2 and TRBJ2-5 gives the whole variable domain EAGVAQSPRYKIIEKRQSVAFWCNPISGHATLYWYQQILGQGPKLLIQFQNNGVVDDSQLPKDRFSAERLKGVDSTLKIQPAKLEDSAVYLCASSLGIQETQYFGPGTRLLVL.